There are many counts of the clone carrying this T cell receptor beta chain. Assembly of TCR beta libraries relied on iRepertoire HTBI primers together with Arm-PCR of CDR3 regions. MiXCR was run by TCRdb on the multiplex PCR reads, yielding one entry per CDR3 protein. The sample carries around 320,000 distinct CDR3 sequences, roughly a sixth recorded once. The data were taken from a study of regulatory T cells in long-lasting Graves disease. Study background: Antithyroid drug intake by newly diagnosed Graves' patients had lasted under 3 months.

Per germline, CDR1 SGHNT and CDR2 YENEEA. V shed 5 bases, J shed 4 bases, and the junction held 7 bases outside the gene matches. The CDR3 consists of 17 residues. As to time point: newly diagnosed GD, antithyroid drugs for less than 3 months. Generation of the TCR library employed RNA extracted from PBMCs. This sample was shared with a second study, whose subject was T cells in Graves' hyperthyroidism and ophthalmopathy. That report adds: The HTBI primer set drove a first-round RT-PCR of the TCR CDR3.

The chain is built from TRBV11-3 and TRBJ2-3; 15 bases fit TRBD2. Sequencing was performed on peripheral blood mononuclear cells (PBMCs), taken at new diagnosis, from a patient treated with antithyroid drugs. This sequence originates from a man aged 35-49 years with Graves disease. In DNA form, the CDR3 reads TGTGCCAGCAGCCCTCGGACTAGCGGGGGGGCCTCAGATACGCAGTATTTT. It specifies CASSPRTSGGASDTQYF.